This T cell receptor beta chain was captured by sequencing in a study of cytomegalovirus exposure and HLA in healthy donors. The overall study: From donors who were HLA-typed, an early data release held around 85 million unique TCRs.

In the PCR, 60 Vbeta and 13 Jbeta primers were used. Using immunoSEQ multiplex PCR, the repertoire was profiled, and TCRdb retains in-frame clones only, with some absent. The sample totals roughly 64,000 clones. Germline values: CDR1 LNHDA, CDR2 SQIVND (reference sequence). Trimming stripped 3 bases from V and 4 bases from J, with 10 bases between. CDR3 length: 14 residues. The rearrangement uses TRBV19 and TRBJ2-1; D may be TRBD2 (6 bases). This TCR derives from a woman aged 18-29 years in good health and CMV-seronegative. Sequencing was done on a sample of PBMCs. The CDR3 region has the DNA TGTGCCAGTAGTATGACCAGCGGGTACAATGAGCAGTTCTTC. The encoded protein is CASSMTSGYNEQFF.